This T cell receptor beta chain is drawn from a study of T-cell reconstitution after alpha-beta-depleted transplantation in children. Note on this clonotype: One end of the junction does not line up with germline, which may come from a read error.

The CDR3 is 18 amino acids. Germline values: CDR1 SGHAT, CDR2 FQNNGV. Unique molecular identifiers were used in preparing the TCRbeta library. Via MiXCR, TCRdb re-called the PCR reads, giving one row per CDR3 protein. This sample has some 140,000 distinct CDR3 sequences, with about 9.5% found just once. The sequencing here drew on PBMCs, mostly from graft donor cells, taken 180 days after TCRalphabeta/CD19-depleted stem cell transplant. The chain couples TRBV11-2 to TRBJ2-7; 7 nucleotides agree with TRBD1. The TCR comes from a girl less than two years old who had a stem cell transplant for combined immunodeficiency, so the T cells may come from the graft donor. The CDR3 DNA is TGTGCCAGCAGGTTAGAGGGGGCGGTGGCGGGCAACTCCTACGAGCAGTACTTC. This codes for CASRLEGAVAGNSYEQYF.